This T cell receptor beta chain was documented in a study of cytomegalovirus exposure and HLA in healthy donors. Study results and limitations: The authors enumerated over 150 TCR beta chains as linked to cytomegalovirus. Most TCR sequences were uncommon, yet certain public TCRs appeared in many donors. The finding came from a later analysis; first-cohort TCR clusters tended to co-occur in the 110 or so validation repertoires.

A note on this clone: The target antigen is unknown.

Produced via immunoSEQ multiplex PCR; TCRdb's table is partial and in-frame only. In the table there are 75,000 to 85,000 clones, approximately 91% of which are singletons. The validation cohort, a group of more than 95 subjects, included the donors and was separate from the roughly 670-subject first cohort. The TCR originated in a young man in good health and CMV-seronegative. Specimen: PBMCs.

The chain's CDR3 is CASSYRGQGDYGYTF. CDR3 DNA: TGTGCCAGCAGTTACCGTGGACAGGGAGACTATGGCTACACCTTC. The genes are TRBV6-5 and TRBJ1-2; 8 positions match TRBD1. The CDR3 consists of 15 residues. V lost 2 bases, J lost 3 bases, and 5 bases stayed unmatched. CDR1 MNHEY and CDR2 SVGAGI come from the germline V gene.